The 14 T cell receptor beta chains listed next were all sequenced from one sample in a study of shared clonotypes between healthy human individuals. Assay: immunoSEQ multiplex PCR; the TCRdb copy retains only in-frame clones and omits some. This table has about a million clones, 77% appearing once. The sequenced sample was memory CD4+ T cells from PBMCs. As to subset: CD45RA-negative fraction. The receptors originated from a man between 18 and 35 years old in good health. Some clones in this sample may be carry-over from other donors' samples.

V gene TRBV27 combines with J gene TRBJ2-6; TRBD1 matches 8 bases. V dropped 7 bases and J dropped 1; count of bases not matched to a gene: 9. This CDR3 spans 17 amino acids. Germline assignment: CDR1 MNHEY and CDR2 SMNVEV (reference sequence). CDR3 in amino acids: CASTPGTGVSGANVLTF. The CDR3, as DNA: TGTGCCAGCACCCCTGGGACAGGAGTTTCTGGGGCCAACGTCCTGACTTTC.

This sequence joins TRBV7-2 and TRBJ2-5; D is uncertain. The CDR3 extends over 15 amino acids. V gave up 3 bases and J gave up 2 bases, with 13 bases separating them. Germline CDR1 reads SGHTA; CDR2 reads FQGNSA. In DNA, the CDR3 is TGTGCCAGCAGCTTTAGTCTGGGCCTGCAAGAGACCCAGTACTTC. Translated, it gives CASSFSLGLQETQYF.

The chain uses TRBV9 and TRBJ1-2; D perhaps matches TRBD1 (5 bases). Germline-derived CDR1 and CDR2 are SGDLS and YYNGEE. V lost 3 bases to trimming and J lost 2 bases, with 20 bases between them. This CDR3 spans 17 amino acids. CDR3 sequence: CASSAQIRAGLNYGYTF. Written as DNA, the CDR3 is TGTGCCAGCAGCGCTCAAATTCGGGCAGGGCTCAACTATGGCTACACCTTC.

The chain has TRBV7-7 and TRBJ2-7; TRBD1 agrees at 10 bases. CDR1 and CDR2 from the germline V gene are SSHAT and FNYEAQ (reference sequence). J lost 3 bases, V lost 10 bases, and 3 bases had no gene match. The CDR3 has 12 amino acids. The CDR3: CATGDRGYEQYF. Here the CDR3 DNA reads TGTGCCACGGGGGACAGGGGCTACGAGCAGTACTTC.

The genes are TRBV30 and TRBJ2-3; D possibly matches TRBD1 or TRBD2 (7 bases each). Trimming cost V 4 bases and J 4 bases, with 21 bases left between them. Germline V gene data show CDR1 as GTSNPN and CDR2 as SVGIG (reference sequence). The CDR3 covers 16 residues. The CDR3 is CAWKGALGRAPDTQYF. The CDR3 DNA reads as TGTGCCTGGAAGGGGGCGTTGGGGAGGGCCCCAGATACGCAGTATTTT.

V is TRBV29-1 and J is TRBJ1-1; a possible D gene is TRBD1 (6 bases). This CDR3 spans 14 amino acids. From germline, CDR1 is SQVTM and CDR2 ANQGSEA. Trimming cost V 5 bases and J 5 bases, with 18 bases left between them. In DNA, the CDR3 is TGCAGCGTTAGTAAACAGGGAAAGGGGACTGAAGCTTTCTTT. Translated: CSVSKQGKGTEAFF.

This chain links TRBV4-3 with TRBJ2-6; TRBD1 aligns across 7 bases. Germline values: CDR1 LGHNA, CDR2 YSLEER. V lost 4 bases and J lost 0; bases outside the gene matches: 12. This CDR3 contains 19 residues. Here the CDR3 reads CASSPRVGTATSGANVLTF. CDR3 nucleotide sequence: TGCGCCAGCAGCCCCCGCGTGGGGACAGCAACCTCTGGGGCCAACGTCCTGACTTTC.

The J gene is TRBJ2-3, the V gene TRBV10-1; D unresolved. The germline V and J ends were trimmed by 4 bases and 0 bases, with 14 bases remaining between them. Germline CDR1 and CDR2: WNHNN and SYGVQD (reference sequence). The length of the CDR3 is 16 residues. The DNA for the CDR3 is TGCGCCAGCAGTGGAGGAGTTCAAACTAGCACAGATACGCAGTATTTT. As protein: CASSGGVQTSTDTQYF.

To note about this clone: This may stem from a read error, because a much larger clone lies one nucleotide away. Other DNA sequences within the sample encode an identical CDR3. V gene TRBV10-1 combines with J gene TRBJ1-1; D remains ambiguous. Germline V gives CDR1 WNHNN, CDR2 SYGVQD (reference sequence). The CDR3 has 13 residues. V shed 7 bases and J shed 1 base, with 10 bases lying between them. In DNA, the CDR3 is TGCGCCAGCATGGGAGGTGCGAACACTGAAGCTTTCTTT. Translating gives CASMGGANTEAFF.

The rearrangement joins TRBV7-3 to TRBJ2-7; no clear D gene. Trimming took 2 bases from V and 0 from J, leaving 11 bases between them. The CDR3 contains 15 residues. The V gene's germline CDR1 is SGHTA and CDR2 FQGTGA. CDR3 coding DNA: TGTGCCAGCAGCTTACTCCAGAGAAGCTCCTACGAGCAGTACTTC. Protein: CASSLLQRSSYEQYF.

The chain employs TRBV5-6 and TRBJ1-1; no clear D. The CDR3 spans 13 residues. Trimming removed 0 bases at V and 6 bases at J, with 9 bases between. Germline values: CDR1 SGHDT, CDR2 YYEEEE. CDR3 sequence reads: CASSLGPTAEAFF. The CDR3 DNA reads as TGTGCCAGCAGCTTGGGCCCCACTGCTGAAGCTTTCTTT.

V is TRBV6-1 and J is TRBJ1-4; D unresolved. The CDR3 covers 16 residues. V was clipped by 0 bases and J by 3 bases, with 11 bases between them. Germline V gives CDR1 MNHNS, CDR2 SASEGT. The CDR3 DNA follows: TGTGCCAGCAGTGAAGCGCTTCTGACCCCTAATGAAAAACTGTTTTTT. Protein sequence: CASSEALLTPNEKLFF.

This sequence joins TRBV25-1 and TRBJ2-6; TRBD1 aligns across 9 bases. Per germline, CDR1 MGHDK and CDR2 SYGVNS. The CDR3 runs 18 residues. V was clipped by 9 bases and J by 4 bases; unmatched bases: 16. CDR3 DNA sequence: TGTGCCAGTACGACTACCCCGGGACAGGGAGCAGGGGCCAACGTCCTGACTTTC. Protein sequence: CASTTTPGQGAGANVLTF.

This clone was detected only a few times. Other DNA sequences from this sample encode an identical CDR3 as well. The chain recombines TRBV6-6 with TRBJ2-1; a possible D gene is TRBD2 (5 bases). The CDR3 runs to 14 residues. The V gene's germline CDR1 is MNHNY and CDR2 SVGAGI (reference sequence). V lost 6 bases, J lost 3 bases, and 12 bases lay in between. CDR3 amino acids: CASSLGGSYNEQFF. In DNA, the CDR3 is TGTGCCAGCAGCCTAGGAGGCAGCTACAATGAGCAGTTCTTC.